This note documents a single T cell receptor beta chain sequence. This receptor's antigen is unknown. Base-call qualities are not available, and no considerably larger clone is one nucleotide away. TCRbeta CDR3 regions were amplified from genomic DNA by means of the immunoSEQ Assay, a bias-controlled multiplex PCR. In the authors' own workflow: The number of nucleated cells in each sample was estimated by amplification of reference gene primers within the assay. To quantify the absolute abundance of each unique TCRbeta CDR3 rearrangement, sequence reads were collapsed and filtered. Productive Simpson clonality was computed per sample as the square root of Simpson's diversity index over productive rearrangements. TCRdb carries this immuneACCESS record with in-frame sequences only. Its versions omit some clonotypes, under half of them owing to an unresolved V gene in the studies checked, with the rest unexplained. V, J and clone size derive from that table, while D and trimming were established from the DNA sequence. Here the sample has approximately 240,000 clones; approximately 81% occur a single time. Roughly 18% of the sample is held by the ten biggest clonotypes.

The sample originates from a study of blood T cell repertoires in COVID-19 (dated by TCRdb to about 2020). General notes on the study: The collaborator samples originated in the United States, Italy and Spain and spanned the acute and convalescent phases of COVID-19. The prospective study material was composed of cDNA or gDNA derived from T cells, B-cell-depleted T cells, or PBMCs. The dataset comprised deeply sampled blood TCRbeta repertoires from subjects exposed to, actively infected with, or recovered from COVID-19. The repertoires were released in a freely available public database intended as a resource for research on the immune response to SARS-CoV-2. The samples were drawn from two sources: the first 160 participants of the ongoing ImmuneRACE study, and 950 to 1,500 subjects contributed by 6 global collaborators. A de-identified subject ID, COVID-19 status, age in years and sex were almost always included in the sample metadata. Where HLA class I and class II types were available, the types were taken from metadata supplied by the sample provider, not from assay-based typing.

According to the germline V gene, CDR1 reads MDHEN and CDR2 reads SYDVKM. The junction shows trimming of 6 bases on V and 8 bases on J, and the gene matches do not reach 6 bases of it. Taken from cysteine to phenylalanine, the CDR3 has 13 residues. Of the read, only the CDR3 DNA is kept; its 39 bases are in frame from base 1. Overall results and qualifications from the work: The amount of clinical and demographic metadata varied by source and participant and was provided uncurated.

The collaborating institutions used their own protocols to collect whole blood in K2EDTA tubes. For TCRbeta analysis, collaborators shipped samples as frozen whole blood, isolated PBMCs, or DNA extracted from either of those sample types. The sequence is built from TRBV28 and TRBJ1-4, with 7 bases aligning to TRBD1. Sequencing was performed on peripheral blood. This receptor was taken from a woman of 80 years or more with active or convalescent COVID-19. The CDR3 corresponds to CASRYTGVEKLFF. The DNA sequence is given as TGTGCCAGCAGGTACACAGGGGTAGAAAAACTGTTTTTT.